Below, 2 T cell receptor beta chains from the same sample are listed, as sequenced in a study of T-cell memory formation after mild COVID-19. TCRdb redid the calling of the 5' RACE reads with MiXCR, one entry per CDR3 protein. The repertoire includes roughly 560,000 distinct CDR3 sequences, about 20% of them detected once, and around 12% sits in the top ten. Sequenced: PBMCs or a T cell subset sorted from them (not recorded which). These receptors originate from an adult woman who had mild COVID-19 (a few samples of this study predate the infection). Cell type and time point are not known.

The genes are TRBV28 and TRBJ2-3; D possibly matches TRBD1 or TRBD2 (6 bases each). The V gene's germline CDR1 is MDHEN and CDR2 SYDVKM. V lost 6 bases to trimming and J lost 1 base, with 14 bases between them. This CDR3 comprises 15 residues. In DNA form, the CDR3 reads TGTGCCAGCAGCCCGGCAGGGGAGGGCACAGATACGCAGTATTTT. Its protein product is CASSPAGEGTDTQYF.

This clonotype turned up a few times. The chain has TRBV19 and TRBJ2-1; 10 bases line up with TRBD1. The CDR3 totals 15 residues. The V segment lost 7 bases and the J segment 3 bases; nucleotides outside the gene matches: 6. The V gene's germline CDR1 is LNHDA and CDR2 SQIVND (reference sequence). CDR3 sequence (DNA): TGTGCCAGTACAATCGACAGGGGGCTCTACAATGAGCAGTTCTTC. This encodes CASTIDRGLYNEQFF.